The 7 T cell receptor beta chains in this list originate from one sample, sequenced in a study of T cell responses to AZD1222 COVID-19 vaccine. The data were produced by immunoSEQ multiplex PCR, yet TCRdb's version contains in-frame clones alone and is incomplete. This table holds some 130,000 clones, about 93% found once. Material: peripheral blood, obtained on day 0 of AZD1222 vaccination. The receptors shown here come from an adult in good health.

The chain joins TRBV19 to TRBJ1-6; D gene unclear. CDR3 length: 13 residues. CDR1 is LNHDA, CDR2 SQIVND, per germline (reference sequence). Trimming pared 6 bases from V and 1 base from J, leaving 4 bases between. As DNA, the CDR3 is TGTGCCAGTAGGCTTTCCTATAATTCACCCCTCCACTTT. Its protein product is CASRLSYNSPLHF.

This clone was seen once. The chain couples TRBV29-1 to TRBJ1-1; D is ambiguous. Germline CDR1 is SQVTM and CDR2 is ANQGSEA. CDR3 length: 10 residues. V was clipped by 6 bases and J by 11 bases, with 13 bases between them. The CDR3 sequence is CSVSSGRAFF. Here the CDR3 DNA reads TGCAGCGTGAGTTCGGGTCGGGCTTTCTTT.

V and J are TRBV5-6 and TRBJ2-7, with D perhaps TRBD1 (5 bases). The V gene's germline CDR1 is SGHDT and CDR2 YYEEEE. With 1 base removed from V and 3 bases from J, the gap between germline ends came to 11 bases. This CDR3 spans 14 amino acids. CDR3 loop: CASSLKVRVYEQYF. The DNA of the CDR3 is TGTGCCAGCAGCTTGAAGGTCAGGGTCTACGAGCAGTACTTC.

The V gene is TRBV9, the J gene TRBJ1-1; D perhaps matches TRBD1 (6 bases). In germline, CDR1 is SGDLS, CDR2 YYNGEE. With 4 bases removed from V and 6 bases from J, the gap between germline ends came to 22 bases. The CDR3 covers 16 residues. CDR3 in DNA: TGTGCCAGCAGCCCAAGGGGGTGGTACGGCGATTCTGAAGCTTTCTTT. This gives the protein CASSPRGWYGDSEAFF. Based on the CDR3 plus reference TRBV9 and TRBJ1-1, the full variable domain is DSGVTQTPKHLITATGQRVTLRCSPRSGDLSVYWYQQSLDQGLQFLIQYYNGEERAKGNILERFSAQQFPDLHSELNLSSLELGDSALYFCASSPRGWYGDSEAFFGQGTRLTVV.

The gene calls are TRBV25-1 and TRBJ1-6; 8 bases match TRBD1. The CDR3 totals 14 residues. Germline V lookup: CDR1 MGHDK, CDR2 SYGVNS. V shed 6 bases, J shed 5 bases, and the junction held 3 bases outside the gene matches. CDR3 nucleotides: TGTGCCAGCAGAGACAGGGGTGATAATTCACCCCTCCACTTT. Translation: CASRDRGDNSPLHF.

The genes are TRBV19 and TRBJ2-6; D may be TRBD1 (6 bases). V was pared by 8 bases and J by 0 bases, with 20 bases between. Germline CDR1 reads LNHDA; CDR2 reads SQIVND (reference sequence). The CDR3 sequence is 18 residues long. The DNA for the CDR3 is TGTGCCAGTTCCCTAGGGGGAGTAAGTAACTCTGGGGCCAACGTCCTGACTTTC. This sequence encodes CASSLGGVSNSGANVLTF.

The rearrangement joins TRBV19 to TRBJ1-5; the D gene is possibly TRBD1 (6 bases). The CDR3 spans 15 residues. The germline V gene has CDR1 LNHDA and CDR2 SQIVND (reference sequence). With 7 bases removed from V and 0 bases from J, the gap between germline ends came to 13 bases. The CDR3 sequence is CASTPDSYSNQPQHF. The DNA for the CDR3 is TGTGCCAGTACCCCGGACAGTTATAGCAATCAGCCCCAGCATTTT.